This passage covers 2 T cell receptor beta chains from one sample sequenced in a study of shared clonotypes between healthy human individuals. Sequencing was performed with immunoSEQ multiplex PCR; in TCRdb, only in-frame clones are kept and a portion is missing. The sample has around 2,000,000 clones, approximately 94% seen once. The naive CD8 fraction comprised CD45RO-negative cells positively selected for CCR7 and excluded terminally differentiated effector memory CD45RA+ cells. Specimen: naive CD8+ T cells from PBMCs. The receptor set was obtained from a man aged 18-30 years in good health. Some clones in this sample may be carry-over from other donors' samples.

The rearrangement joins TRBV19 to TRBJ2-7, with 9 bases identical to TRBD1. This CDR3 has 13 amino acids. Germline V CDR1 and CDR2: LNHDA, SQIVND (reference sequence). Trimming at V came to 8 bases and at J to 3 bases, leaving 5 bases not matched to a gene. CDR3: CASGTGLNYEQYF. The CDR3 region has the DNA TGTGCCAGTGGGACAGGGCTTAACTACGAGCAGTACTTC.

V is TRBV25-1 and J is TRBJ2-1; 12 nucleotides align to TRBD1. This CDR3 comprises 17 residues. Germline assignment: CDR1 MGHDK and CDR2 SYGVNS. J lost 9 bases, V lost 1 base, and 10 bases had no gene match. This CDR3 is CASSESPRDRGLGEQFF. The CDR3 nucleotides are TGTGCCAGCAGTGAATCCCCCCGGGACAGGGGGCTTGGTGAGCAGTTCTTC. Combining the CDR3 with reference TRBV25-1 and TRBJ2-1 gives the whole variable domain EADIYQTPRYLVIGTGKKITLECSQTMGHDKMYWYQQDPGMELHLIHYSYGVNSTEKGDLSSESTVSRIRTEHFPLTLESARPSHTSQYLCASSESPRDRGLGEQFFGPGTRLTVL.